A selection of T cell receptor beta chains follows, all from one sample in a study of blood T cell repertoires in COVID-19. Produced via immunoSEQ multiplex PCR; TCRdb's table is partial and in-frame only. The top ten hold roughly 1.2% of the sample, which has a few hundred thousand clones, more than 75% seen once. The specimen was PBMCs or T cells enriched from blood (not recorded which). The receptor set was obtained from a woman aged 18-29 years who had recovered from COVID-19. Both conserved end residues are part of each CDR3. The listing skips clone size in some rows; elsewhere it reads once, few, many or a size class.

J: TRBJ2-1
V: TRBV29-1
length: 14
size: .
CDR3: CSVESTSGVDEQFF

J: TRBJ1-6
V: TRBV9
length: 15
size: .
CDR3: CASSVGDRPNSPLHF

J: TRBJ2-6
V: TRBV11-1
length: 16
size: .
CDR3: CASSFALLAGANVLTF

J: TRBJ2-5
V: TRBV30
length: 12
size: .
CDR3: CAWSDGSRTQYF

J: TRBJ2-3
V: TRBV9
length: 16
size: .
CDR3: CASSQPGQGFTDTQYF

J: TRBJ2-7
V: TRBV7-9
length: 14
size: .
CDR3: CASSLAKNSYEQYF

J: TRBJ2-4
V: TRBV25-1
length: 16
size: .
CDR3: CASSESPGSAKNIQYF

J: TRBJ1-5
V: TRBV28
length: 12
size: .
CDR3: CATREVNQPQHF

J: TRBJ1-1
V: TRBV5-4
length: 13
size: .
CDR3: CASSFGRDTEAFF

J: TRBJ1-1
V: TRBV5-8
length: 16
size: .
CDR3: CASSKPGQYLNTEAFF

J: TRBJ1-3
V: TRBV18
length: 14
size: .
CDR3: CASSQGLSGNTIYF

J: TRBJ1-2
V: TRBV7-2
length: 13
size: .
CDR3: CATSLGGSHGYTF

J: TRBJ2-1
V: TRBV9
length: 16
size: .
CDR3: CASSVNGLPSYNEQFF

J: TRBJ2-7
V: TRBV5-8
length: 18
size: once
CDR3: CASSVPFQGARSSYEQYF

J: TRBJ1-2
V: TRBV3-1/TRBV3-2
length: 12
size: .
CDR3: CASSQKGMGYTF

J: TRBJ1-1
V: TRBV6-4
length: 17
size: .
CDR3: CASSDPREDRGRPEAFF

J: TRBJ2-7
V: TRBV10-2
length: 14
size: few
CDR3: CASTSGIGPYEQYF

J: TRBJ2-2
V: TRBV5-1
length: 18
size: few
CDR3: CASSLVSFPGSGTGELFF

J: TRBJ2-5
V: TRBV19
length: 15
size: .
CDR3: CASSIGTGFQETQYF

J: TRBJ1-1
V: TRBV18
length: 16
size: .
CDR3: CASSQGVETQPQGAFF

J: TRBJ1-5
V: TRBV13
length: 15
size: .
CDR3: CASSLRETGNQPQHF

J: TRBJ2-1
V: TRBV12-5
length: 13
size: .
CDR3: CASGLSLYNEQFF